The clone carrying this T cell receptor beta chain has a single count. The sample originates from a study of blood T cell repertoires in COVID-19. Trimming stripped 5 bases from V and 5 bases from J, with 13 bases between. The length of the CDR3 is 14 residues. The germline gives CDR1 MNHEY, CDR2 SVGAGI. The repertoire was sequenced with immunoSEQ multiplex PCR; TCRdb's copy has only in-frame clones and lacks some. The sample lists 80,000 or so clones, roughly 85% seen once, with around 36% in the top ten. Sequencing was done on a sample of peripheral blood. The chain uses TRBV6-5 and TRBJ1-5; tentative D call: TRBD1 (5 bases). The TCR originated in a woman in her seventies with acute or convalescent COVID-19. The chain's CDR3 is CASSMDINYQPQHF. The CDR3 bases are TGTGCCAGCAGTATGGACATAAATTATCAGCCCCAGCATTTT.